What follows are 14 T cell receptor beta chains derived from one specimen sequenced in a study of metastatic and nonmetastatic thyroid tumors. All patients reached thyroid surgery having received no treatment beforehand. TCRdb reprocessed the PCR reads via MiXCR. Of under 30,000 clones listed, roughly 17% were seen once; the top ten hold around 6.5%. Sequencing was performed on blood. All receptors derive from a male donor with papillary thyroid cancer or a benign thyroid nodule (not recorded which). Some clones in this sample may be carry-over from other donors' samples.

This clone is medium-sized within its sample. The V gene is TRBV6-1, the J gene TRBJ2-7; D is possibly TRBD1 (6 bases). In germline, CDR1 is MNHNS, CDR2 SASEGT. The CDR3 runs to 15 residues. The germline V and J ends were trimmed by 1 base and 4 bases, with 14 bases remaining between them. The CDR3 is CASSEGAGASYEQYF. For the CDR3, the DNA is TGTGCCAGCAGTGAAGGAGCAGGGGCTTCTTACGAGCAGTACTTC.

By frequency in the sample, this clone is medium-sized (0.01 to 0.1%). The rearrangement uses TRBV30 and TRBJ2-7, with D perhaps given as TRBD1 or TRBD2 (5 bases each). The germline CDR1 and CDR2 sequences are GTSNPN and SVGIG (reference sequence). V was shortened by 2 bases and J by 0 bases, with 14 bases between the two germline ends. The CDR3 spans 15 residues. CDR3 protein: CAWSPVWGNSYEQYF. CDR3 in DNA: TGTGCCTGGAGTCCTGTCTGGGGGAACTCCTACGAGCAGTACTTC.

This clone was detected a few times. Relative to the germline gene, one junction end is altered; a read error may explain this. J is TRBJ1-1 and V is TRBV6-5; 7 nucleotides agree with TRBD1. Germline CDR1 reads MNHEY; CDR2 reads SVGAGI. The CDR3 totals 18 residues. DNA for the CDR3: TGTGCCAGCATTTACTTTACGACAGGGATCCGCTTGAACACTGAAGCTTTCTTT. This codes for CASIYFTTGIRLNTEAFF.

This sequence joins TRBV20-1 and TRBJ2-7, with a possible D match to TRBD2 (7 bases). CDR1 and CDR2 from the germline V gene are DFQATT and SNEGSKA (reference sequence). Trimming removed 0 bases from V and 3 bases from J, with 18 bases in between. The length of the CDR3 is 16 residues. The CDR3 sequence is CSARDLCGGGSYEQYF. CDR3 DNA sequence: TGCAGTGCTAGAGATCTGTGTGGGGGCGGGAGCTACGAGCAGTACTTC.

This clone ranks as large. The genes are TRBV6-2 or TRBV6-3 and TRBJ1-5, with D possibly TRBD1 on 5 matching bases. V was clipped by 2 bases and J by 6 bases, with 14 bases between them. Per the germline V gene, CDR1 is MNHEY and CDR2 is SVGEGT. This CDR3 region has 15 residues. The CDR3 DNA reads as TGTGCCAGCAGTTACAGACCTGATGGGGCTCAGCCCCAGCATTTT. Its translation is CASSYRPDGAQPQHF.

Comments on this clone: The junction does not match germline at one end; this may be a read error. The chain carries TRBV9 and TRBJ2-3; 9 bases are a match to TRBD2. Germline CDR1 is SGDLS and CDR2 is YYNGEE. The CDR3 is 15 residues long. Here the CDR3 reads CASSGGGLAGDMQYF. The CDR3, as DNA: TGTGCCAGCAGCGGCGGGGGACTAGCTGGAGATATGCAGTATTTT.

This clone was observed many times. The chain couples TRBV11-3 to TRBJ2-2; D ambiguous. CDR3 size: 12 residues. Germline V gene sequence: CDR1 SGHNT, CDR2 YENEEA. Trimming pared 5 bases from V and 3 bases from J, leaving 4 bases between. The CDR3 nucleotides are TGTGCCAGCAGCGGACACACCGGGGAGCTGTTTTTT. Its translation is CASSGHTGELFF.

Of note for this clone: An end of the junction differs from the germline gene, which may be a read error. The chain combines TRBV9 with TRBJ1-1; D is unresolved. This CDR3 is built from 14 residues. The germline CDR1 and CDR2 sequences are SGDLS and YYNGEE. CDR3 nucleotide sequence: TGTGCCAGCAGCGTGGGCACGACGAACATTGAAGCTTTCTTT. This encodes CASSVGTTNIEAFF.

This clone is labeled as medium-sized. The rearrangement joins TRBV13 to TRBJ2-7; 8 positions match TRBD1. With 3 bases clipped from V and 3 bases from J, the junction kept 7 bases outside the gene matches. The CDR3 is made up of 15 amino acids. Looked up from germline, CDR1 is PRHDT and CDR2 is FYEKMQ (reference sequence). CDR3 nucleotides: TGTGCCAGCAGCTTTTCACAGGGGGACATCTACGAGCAGTACTTC. Translation gives CASSFSQGDIYEQYF.

In the case of this clone: One junction end does not reproduce the germline sequence, and a read error may be involved. The genes are TRBV28 and TRBJ1-5; D is undetermined. Germline values: CDR1 MDHEN, CDR2 SYDVKM. The CDR3 loop spans 14 amino acids. The CDR3 region has the DNA TGTGCCAGCCAGTTACTTAATGGCAATCAGCCCCAGCATTTC. It translates to CASQLLNGNQPQHF.

The V gene is TRBV13, the J gene TRBJ2-7; D is possibly TRBD2 (6 bases). The CDR3 sequence is 14 residues long. Germline assignment: CDR1 PRHDT and CDR2 FYEKMQ (reference sequence). Trimming shortened V by 5 bases and J by 4 bases, and 15 bases separated the two germline ends. The CDR3 sequence: CASSTRGSAYEQYF. The CDR3 DNA sequence: TGTGCCAGCAGCACCCGGGGGAGTGCGTACGAGCAGTACTTC.

This clone was recorded many times. CDR3 bases: TGCAGCGTCGCCCAATGGATAGGGGACACTGAAGCTTTCTTT. This translates into CSVAQWIGDTEAFF. This chain joins TRBV29-1 and TRBJ1-1; tentatively, D is TRBD1 (5 bases). This CDR3 spans 14 amino acids. V was trimmed by 6 bases and J by 3 bases, leaving 17 bases between them. CDR1 is SQVTM, CDR2 ANQGSEA, per germline.

By its share, this clone is large. The gene calls are TRBV6-1 and TRBJ1-2; 7 positions match TRBD1. The CDR3 sequence is 15 residues long. Germline CDR1 reads MNHNS; CDR2 reads SASEGT. J lost 4 bases, V lost 8 bases, and 13 bases had no gene match. The CDR3 here is CASQPSTGTIYGYTF. CDR3 bases: TGTGCCAGCCAACCTTCGACAGGGACGATCTATGGCTACACCTTC.

In its sample, this clone was seen many times. The rearrangement joins TRBV5-1 to TRBJ1-2; unclear D gene. The germline V and J ends were trimmed by 1 base and 6 bases, with 10 bases remaining between them. This CDR3 is 13 amino acids long. The germline V gene has CDR1 SGHRS and CDR2 YFSETQ. CDR3 protein: CASSLSPQDGYTF. The CDR3 DNA sequence: TGCGCCAGCAGCTTGTCCCCCCAGGATGGCTACACCTTC.